Listed below are T cell receptor beta chains from one sample, sequenced in a study of T-cell memory formation after mild COVID-19. TCRdb processed the 5' RACE reads anew with MiXCR; each CDR3 protein has one entry. This table has about 560,000 distinct CDR3 sequences, roughly 22% appearing once. The sequenced material came from PBMCs or a T cell subset sorted from them (not recorded which). Source of these receptors: an adult woman who had mild COVID-19 (a few samples of this study predate the infection). Cell type and time point are not known. The CDR3 runs from the conserved cysteine through the conserved F or W. D genes are given only for firm matches. A clone size is listed for some rows: how often the clone was seen (once, few, many), or a class if it is expanded.

d_gene | j_gene | abundance | v_gene | CDR3aa | CDR3nt
NA | TRBJ2-2 | few | TRBV6-2/TRBV6-3 | CASSYNRAGGELFF | TGTGCCAGCAGTTACAACAGGGCCGGCGGGGAGCTGTTTTTT
NA | TRBJ2-3 | NA | TRBV20-1 | CSASWVQGAADTQYF | TGCAGTGCTAGCTGGGTACAGGGAGCGGCAGATACGCAGTATTTT
TRBD1 | TRBJ1-5 | NA | TRBV5-4 | CASSRQGNEPQHF | TGTGCCAGCAGCCGACAGGGTAATGAGCCCCAGCATTTT
TRBD2 | TRBJ2-2 | many | TRBV5-1 | CASSGLGGASNTGELFF | TGCGCCAGCAGCGGACTCGGGGGGGCGTCGAACACCGGGGAGCTGTTTTTT
NA | TRBJ2-1 | few | TRBV12-3/TRBV12-4 | CASSLGGAKYNEQFF | TGTGCCAGCAGTTTAGGGGGGGCGAAATACAATGAGCAGTTCTTC
TRBD1 | TRBJ2-5 | NA | TRBV5-1 | CASSTQGQTQETQYF | TGCGCCAGTTCCACCCAGGGACAGACCCAAGAGACCCAGTACTTC
NA | TRBJ2-7 | NA | TRBV15 | CATSRDILKEQYF | TGTGCCACCAGCAGAGATATCCTCAAAGAGCAGTACTTC
NA | TRBJ2-4 | many | TRBV3-1 | CASSPLRAGNIQYF | TGTGCCAGCAGCCCGCTTCGGGCGGGTAACATTCAGTACTTC
TRBD1 | TRBJ2-7 | NA | TRBV6-5 | CASGPHRGLRYF | TGTGCCAGCGGCCCCCACAGGGGCCTGCGGTACTTC
NA | TRBJ1-6 | once | TRBV5-6 | CASSLGQGHFHF | TGTGCCAGCAGCTTGGGTCAGGGACACTTCCACTTT
TRBD2 | TRBJ2-7 | NA | TRBV19 | CASSILGSGVYEQYF | TGTGCCAGTAGTATCCTGGGTAGCGGGGTCTACGAGCAGTACTTC
NA | TRBJ2-4 | few | TRBV6-5 | CASSAFEGIQYF | TGTGCCAGCAGCGCCTTCGAGGGCATTCAGTACTTC
NA | TRBJ2-7 | few | TRBV6-5 | CASSYGAGAYEQYF | TGTGCCAGCAGTTACGGGGCGGGTGCCTACGAGCAGTACTTC
NA | TRBJ2-7 | NA | TRBV6-6 | CASSQGLRGYEQYF | TGTGCCAGCAGCCAGGGACTGCGGGGCTACGAGCAGTACTTC
NA | TRBJ2-5 | NA | TRBV24-1 | CATSERNQETQYF | TGTGCCACCAGTGAGCGCAACCAAGAGACCCAGTACTTC
NA | TRBJ1-6 | NA | TRBV12-3/TRBV12-4 | CASSSSRGGYNSPLHF | TGTGCCAGCAGCTCTTCGAGGGGGGGATATAATTCACCCCTCCACTTT
NA | TRBJ2-4 | NA | TRBV12-3/TRBV12-4 | CASRGKRGMYF | TGTGCCAGCAGGGGTAAGCGAGGGATGTACTTC
TRBD1 | TRBJ2-7 | few | TRBV4-3 | CASSPGGQGTYEQYF | TGCGCCAGCAGCCCTGGGGGACAGGGGACCTACGAGCAGTACTTC
TRBD1 | TRBJ2-4 | few | TRBV14 | CASSPPGTGAGIQYF | TGTGCCAGCAGCCCACCCGGGACAGGGGCGGGCATTCAGTACTTC
TRBD1 | TRBJ1-6 | few | TRBV28 | CASSPLGLTGTELSPLHF | TGTGCCAGCAGTCCACTAGGGCTGACCGGGACAGAACTTTCACCCCTCCACTTT
NA | TRBJ1-1 | NA | TRBV7-9 | CATYSDRGVTEAFF | TGTGCCACCTACTCCGACAGAGGCGTCACTGAAGCTTTCTTT
NA | TRBJ2-2 | NA | TRBV20-1 | CSARKVGIGELFF | TGCAGTGCTAGAAAAGTAGGGATCGGGGAGCTGTTTTTT
TRBD1 | TRBJ1-1 | NA | TRBV14 | CASSPRSGGVEAEAFF | TGTGCCAGCAGCCCCCGTTCAGGGGGAGTTGAAGCTGAAGCTTTCTTT
NA | TRBJ1-1 | NA | TRBV24-1 | CATSGYDSLGEAFF | TGTGCCACCAGTGGATATGACAGCCTGGGTGAAGCTTTCTTT
TRBD1 | TRBJ2-7 | NA | TRBV6-2/TRBV6-3 | CASSEQGGTYEQYF | TGTGCCAGCAGTGAACAGGGGGGCACCTACGAGCAGTACTTC
NA | TRBJ2-3 | NA | TRBV9 | CASSVDSYGADTQYF | TGTGCCAGCAGCGTAGACTCGTACGGGGCAGATACGCAGTATTTT
TRBD1 | TRBJ1-4 | few | TRBV2 | CASRTGLDEKLFF | TGTGCCAGCAGGACAGGGTTGGACGAAAAACTGTTTTTT
NA | TRBJ2-3 | NA | TRBV6-5 | CASSYSSFSLTDTQYF | TGTGCCAGCAGTTACTCCTCTTTTTCCCTCACAGATACGCAGTATTTT
NA | TRBJ2-3 | NA | TRBV14 | CASSPYADTQYF | TGTGCCAGCAGCCCGTACGCAGATACGCAGTATTTT
TRBD1 | TRBJ2-5 | NA | TRBV24-1 | CATSDPPGTGEGETQYF | TGTGCCACCAGTGACCCCCCCGGGACAGGGGAAGGAGAGACCCAGTACTTC
NA | TRBJ1-5 | NA | TRBV5-1 | CASSSGGIGQPQHF | TGCGCCAGCAGCTCGGGGGGGATCGGTCAGCCCCAGCATTTT
NA | TRBJ1-5 | NA | TRBV2 | CASSEGLGQGWQPQHF | TGTGCCAGCAGTGAAGGTTTGGGTCAGGGGTGGCAGCCCCAGCATTTT
NA | TRBJ2-1 | many | TRBV7-2 | CASSLPSAPRVF | TGTGCCAGCAGCCTCCCCTCGGCTCCCCGGGTCTTC
NA | TRBJ1-1 | few | TRBV30 | CAWSVNLSLQAFF | TGTGCCTGGAGTGTAAACCTGTCCTTACAAGCTTTCTTT
NA | TRBJ2-7 | NA | TRBV3-1 | CASSQSIRSYEQYF | TGTGCCAGCAGCCAGTCGATCCGCTCCTACGAGCAGTACTTC
NA | TRBJ2-3 | NA | TRBV18 | CASSPQGGNTQYF | TGTGCCAGCTCACCACAGGGCGGGAATACGCAGTATTTT
TRBD2 | TRBJ2-3 | NA | TRBV7-3 | CASSSPTSGETDTQYF | TGTGCCAGCAGCTCCCCCACTAGCGGGGAAACAGATACGCAGTATTTT
TRBD1 | TRBJ1-3 | many | TRBV12-3/TRBV12-4 | CASSSGGSSGNTIYF | TGTGCCAGCAGTTCAGGGGGGAGCTCTGGAAACACCATATATTTT
NA | TRBJ1-5 | NA | TRBV12-3/TRBV12-4 | CASHNPGLSNQPQHF | TGTGCCAGTCATAACCCAGGGTTGAGCAATCAGCCCCAGCATTTT
NA | TRBJ1-2 | NA | TRBV12-3/TRBV12-4 | CASATGSHYGYTF | TGTGCCAGCGCAACAGGGTCGCACTATGGCTACACCTTC
TRBD2 | TRBJ2-7 | NA | TRBV6-5 | CASSSTVAGGPYEQYF | TGTGCCAGCAGCTCTACTGTAGCGGGCGGGCCTTACGAGCAGTACTTC
NA | TRBJ2-3 | few | TRBV7-6 | CASSLGILDSDTQYF | TGTGCCAGCAGCTTAGGTATACTAGATTCAGATACGCAGTATTTT
NA | TRBJ2-1 | few | TRBV12-3/TRBV12-4 | CASRHRASYNEQFF | TGTGCCAGCAGACACCGGGCCTCGTACAATGAGCAGTTCTTC
NA | TRBJ1-1 | NA | TRBV29-1 | CSVDRMNTEAFF | TGCAGCGTTGACAGGATGAACACTGAAGCTTTCTTT
TRBD1 | TRBJ2-6 | NA | TRBV30 | CAWSTGVGSGANVLTF | TGTGCCTGGAGTACAGGGGTAGGGTCTGGGGCCAACGTCCTGACTTTC
NA | TRBJ2-7 | many | TRBV18 | CASSPAGNEQYF | TGTGCCAGCTCACCTGCGGGGAACGAGCAGTACTTC
NA | TRBJ1-1 | few | TRBV27 | CASSSTVMNTEAFF | TGTGCCAGCAGTTCGACAGTCATGAACACTGAAGCTTTCTTT
NA | TRBJ2-5 | few | TRBV12-3/TRBV12-4 | CASSLGGTWETQYF | TGTGCCAGCAGTTTGGGGGGAACCTGGGAGACCCAGTACTTC
NA | TRBJ2-1 | NA | TRBV11-2 | CASSSLGNEQFF | TGTGCCAGCAGCTCACTAGGCAATGAGCAGTTCTTC
NA | TRBJ2-3 | NA | TRBV10-3 | CAISDSTSTDTQYF | TGTGCCATCAGTGACAGTACTAGCACAGATACGCAGTATTTT
TRBD1 | TRBJ1-2 | NA | TRBV6-6 | CASYVGFTGGGYGYTF | TGTGCCAGCTATGTGGGCTTTACAGGGGGAGGTTATGGCTACACCTTC
NA | TRBJ2-1 | many | TRBV2 | CASSWDSGEQFF | TGTGCCAGCAGTTGGGACTCGGGTGAGCAGTTCTTC
TRBD2 | TRBJ2-1 | NA | TRBV5-1 | CASSPPTGTSGSYEQFF | TGCGCCAGCAGCCCCCCTACCGGGACTAGCGGGAGCTATGAGCAGTTCTTC